These 22 T cell receptor beta chains were all obtained from the same sample, sequenced in a study of CD8 T cells in Susac syndrome (dated by TCRdb to the late 2010s). Libraries were made using the immunoSEQ multiplex PCR assay. RNA was extracted using the RNeasy kit, and roughly 0.5 to 1 microgram was reverse transcribed with random hexamers. TCRdb reprocessing: public reads trimmed at Q25 with fastp, clones called with MiXCR, in-frame beta chains kept. Merged by CDR3 protein, the rows form single entries marked with the most common genes and DNA. The sample contains some 110,000 distinct CDR3 sequences, 90% to 95% of them found a single time. The top ten hold roughly 0.088% of the sample. The sequencing input was CD4+ T cells from PBMCs. All receptors come from a human donor with multiple sclerosis.

V usage is TRBV7-2 and J usage is TRBJ2-7, with 7 positions matching TRBD1. The CDR3 runs 16 residues. Germline V lookup: CDR1 SGHTA, CDR2 FQGNSA. Trimming at V came to 4 bases and at J to 0 bases, leaving 9 bases not matched to a gene. Here the CDR3 DNA reads TGTGCCAGCAGCTCCAACAGGGGTAAAGGCTCCTACGAGCAGTACTTC. Its translation: CASSSNRGKGSYEQYF.

Here the CDR3 reads CAWSQREETQYF. The CDR3 DNA sequence: TGTGCCTGGAGCCAACGGGAAGAGACCCAGTACTTC. J is TRBJ2-5 and V is TRBV30, with no clear D. The CDR3 sequence is 12 residues long. Looked up from germline, CDR1 is GTSNPN and CDR2 is SVGIG (reference sequence). V was pared by 3 bases and J by 3 bases, with 8 bases between.

This rearrangement joins TRBV7-2 to TRBJ2-1, with D hard to call. Looked up from germline, CDR1 is SGHTA and CDR2 is FQGNSA. With 1 base removed from V and 10 bases from J, the gap between germline ends came to 11 bases. The CDR3 length is 13 residues. The chain's CDR3 is CASSLGQRIEQFF. In DNA, the CDR3 is TGTGCCAGCAGCTTAGGGCAGCGAATAGAGCAGTTCTTC.

This clonotype was counted only a few times. J is TRBJ1-1 and V is TRBV9; TRBD1 matches 8 bases. The CDR3 extends over 14 amino acids. CDR1 SGDLS and CDR2 YYNGEE come from the germline V gene. J gave up 1 base and V 4 bases, and 3 bases lay outside the gene matches. The CDR3 region is CASSPDRGNTEAFF. CDR3 sequence (DNA): TGTGCCAGCAGCCCCGACAGGGGGAACACTGAAGCTTTCTTT.

The chain uses TRBV5-1 and TRBJ1-1, with D hard to call. The V end lost 0 bases, the J end lost 5 bases, and 11 bases lay between the germline ends. Germline CDR1 and CDR2: SGHRS and YFSETQ. This CDR3 comprises 14 residues. CDR3 region: CASSLAVAGTEAFF. In nucleotides, the CDR3 is TGCGCCAGCAGCTTGGCTGTGGCGGGGACTGAAGCTTTCTTT.

V and J are TRBV18 and TRBJ1-5; a possible D gene is TRBD1 (5 bases). This CDR3 has 14 residues. Trimming took off 5 bases at V and 3 bases at J, with 11 bases between the two ends. Germline V gene sequence: CDR1 KGHSH, CDR2 LQKENI. The CDR3 DNA reads as TGTGCCAGCTCAGCTCAGGGTGACAATCAGCCCCAGCATTTT. This translates into CASSAQGDNQPQHF.

J is TRBJ2-7 and V is TRBV4-1; D perhaps matches TRBD1 (5 bases). The CDR3 consists of 16 residues. Trimming cost V 4 bases and J 0 bases, with 16 bases left between them. Germline loops: CDR1 MGHRA, CDR2 YSYEKL. The CDR3, as DNA: TGCGCCAGCAGCCCATTGGACCCCAGGGCCTCCTACGAGCAGTACTTC. Translating it yields CASSPLDPRASYEQYF.

Only one count was recorded for this clonotype. This chain links TRBV20-1 with TRBJ1-6, with a tentative D call TRBD1 (5 bases). This CDR3 region has 14 residues. Germline V CDR1 and CDR2: DFQATT, SNEGSKA (reference sequence). Trimming removed 1 base at V and 7 bases at J, with 11 bases between. The CDR3 sequence is CSARGAGGNSPLHF. Written as DNA, the CDR3 is TGCAGTGCTAGAGGTGCCGGGGGGAATTCACCCCTCCACTTT.

The rearrangement links TRBV12-3 or TRBV12-4 to TRBJ1-6, with TRBD1 matching 7 bases. The CDR3 runs to 15 residues. J lost 7 bases, V lost 6 bases, and 9 bases had no gene match. The chain's CDR3 is CASRETGKGNSPLHF. Here the CDR3 DNA reads TGTGCCAGCAGGGAGACAGGGAAAGGGAATTCACCCCTCCACTTT.

The rearrangement links TRBV5-1 to TRBJ2-3; D is ambiguous. The CDR3 contains 14 residues. From germline, CDR1 is SGHRS and CDR2 YFSETQ. The V gene lost 0 bases and the J gene lost 6 bases, with 11 bases spanning the gap. In nucleotides, the CDR3 is TGCGCCAGCAGCTTGGCCGGCGAGCAGGATACGCAGTATTTT. Translating it yields CASSLAGEQDTQYF.

There are a few counts of this clonotype. The J gene is TRBJ2-1, the V gene TRBV6-1; D unresolved. Trimming took off 4 bases at V and 10 bases at J, with 11 bases between the two ends. Germline CDR1 is MNHNS and CDR2 is SASEGT. This CDR3 has 12 residues. In nucleotides, the CDR3 is TGTGCCAGCAGTGCCACGGAAAGGGAGCAGTTCTTC. This codes for CASSATEREQFF.

This rearrangement joins TRBV5-1 to TRBJ2-1; 12 positions match TRBD1. Per the germline V gene, CDR1 is SGHRS and CDR2 is YFSETQ. The CDR3 sequence is 16 residues long. J gave up 6 bases and V 0 bases, and 4 bases lay outside the gene matches. The CDR3 reads CASSLALGQGANEQFF. CDR3 nucleotide sequence: TGCGCCAGCAGCTTGGCCCTGGGACAGGGGGCCAATGAGCAGTTCTTC.

This chain connects TRBV19 to TRBJ1-1; perhaps TRBD1 as D (5 bases). V gave up 1 base and J gave up 11 bases, with 11 bases separating them. There are 12 residues in the CDR3. Germline V lookup: CDR1 LNHDA, CDR2 SQIVND (reference sequence). The chain's CDR3 is CASSIGGMTAFF. The CDR3 nucleotides are TGTGCCAGTAGTATAGGGGGGATGACGGCTTTCTTT.

The chain couples TRBV6-1 to TRBJ2-7, with D possibly matching TRBD1 (6 bases). The germline V and J ends were trimmed by 5 bases and 2 bases, with 16 bases remaining between them. CDR3 length: 15 residues. Germline loops: CDR1 MNHNS, CDR2 SASEGT. CDR3 DNA sequence: TGTGCCAGCAGTACCCCACCGGACAGCCCCTACGAGCAGTACTTC. Its translation is CASSTPPDSPYEQYF.

The J gene is TRBJ2-1, the V gene TRBV5-4, with 7 bases matching TRBD1. The CDR3 spans 15 residues. V shed 4 bases and J 0 bases; nucleotides not matched to a gene: 4. Germline CDR1 is SGHNT and CDR2 is YYREEE (reference sequence). The DNA for the CDR3 is TGTGCCAGCAGCCTACAGGGGAACTCCTACAATGAGCAGTTCTTC. Protein product: CASSLQGNSYNEQFF.

This chain joins TRBV25-1 and TRBJ2-4; a weak D match, TRBD2 (6 bases). The CDR3 contains 16 residues. CDR1 is MGHDK and CDR2 is SYGVNS in the germline V gene. V lost 2 bases, J lost 1 base, and 12 bases lay in between. As DNA, the CDR3 is TGTGCCAGCAGTGAAGTACGGGGGACGGCCAAAAACATTCAGTACTTC. It specifies CASSEVRGTAKNIQYF.

The V gene is TRBV3-1, the J gene TRBJ1-6; 7 bases are a match to TRBD1. V shed 8 bases and J 6 bases; nucleotides not matched to a gene: 7. CDR1 is LGHDT, CDR2 YNNKEL, per germline (reference sequence). This CDR3 region has 14 residues. DNA for the CDR3: TGTGCCAGCCGAGCGGGGACAGCTAATTCACCCCTCCACTTT. Translating gives CASRAGTANSPLHF.

The rearrangement joins TRBV7-9 to TRBJ1-5, with 8 bases matching TRBD1. The CDR3 loop spans 14 amino acids. Germline values: CDR1 SEHNR, CDR2 FQNEAQ (reference sequence). J lost 5 bases, V lost 1 base, and 1 base had no gene match. CDR3 amino acids: CASSLGTGYQPQHF. The CDR3, as DNA: TGTGCCAGCAGCTTAGGGACAGGGTATCAGCCCCAGCATTTT.

The chain joins TRBV7-3 to TRBJ2-7; D is undetermined. V lost 4 bases and J lost 7, with 11 bases in between. The germline gives CDR1 SGHTA, CDR2 FQGTGA. This CDR3 is 12 amino acids long. This CDR3 reads CASSSLRSEQYF. CDR3 in DNA: TGTGCCAGCAGCTCCCTGCGGAGTGAGCAGTACTTC.

This chain joins TRBV5-6 and TRBJ1-2, with D hard to call. Trimming removed 1 base from V and 3 bases from J, with 7 bases in between. The germline CDR1 and CDR2 sequences are SGHDT and YYEEEE. The CDR3 contains 13 residues. The chain's CDR3 is CASSLYGDYGYTF. The CDR3 bases are TGTGCCAGCAGCTTGTACGGGGACTATGGCTACACCTTC.

V usage is TRBV7-2 and J usage is TRBJ2-7; D gene ambiguous. V shed 5 bases and J shed 6 bases, with 14 bases lying between them. The CDR3 sequence is 13 residues long. Germline lookup yields CDR1 SGHTA and CDR2 FQGNSA. CDR3 sequence (DNA): TGTGCCAGCAGCCCTGGATCGTGGGGCGAGCAGTACTTC. This gives the protein CASSPGSWGEQYF.

Here the CDR3 reads CASSLGTAGLGELFF. CDR3 sequence (DNA): TGTGCCAGCAGCTTAGGGACAGCGGGGCTCGGGGAGCTGTTTTTT. This chain connects TRBV7-2 to TRBJ2-2; D may be TRBD2 (7 bases). The V end lost 1 base, the J end lost 7 bases, and 13 bases lay between the germline ends. CDR3 length equals 15 residues. The germline V gene has CDR1 SGHTA and CDR2 FQGNSA.